Listed below are T cell receptor beta chains from one sample, sequenced in a study of T cells in Graves' hyperthyroidism and ophthalmopathy. From the multiplex PCR reads, TCRdb called clonotypes with MiXCR, one entry per CDR3 protein. The sample lists 190,000 or so distinct CDR3 sequences, about a sixth seen once, with about 48% in the top ten. Sequences were obtained from blood. The receptors derive from a man aged 40-50 years with Graves' hyperthyroidism. Each CDR3 is given with its conserved first and last residue.

J	V	CDR3
TRBJ2-7	TRBV27	CASSGLTKSYEQYF
TRBJ1-1	TRBV20-1	CSAFAWNTEAFF
TRBJ2-3	TRBV27	CASKSEGSGGYADTQYF
TRBJ2-1	TRBV7-8	CASSSTRTNKKGQFF
TRBJ2-3	TRBV5-5	CASSPQLGGTQYF
TRBJ1-1	TRBV19	CASSSQILNTEAFF
TRBJ1-4	TRBV24-1	CATSERRDKTNEKLFF
TRBJ2-1	TRBV7-9	CASRRRLAGGPYEQFF
TRBJ1-3	TRBV28	CASTEVGVSGNTIYF
TRBJ2-3	TRBV20-1	CSAGTSGVTDTQYF
TRBJ2-3	TRBV7-9	CASSLALSLGDRSTDTQYF
TRBJ2-7	TRBV19	CASSIVLTGGAYEQYF
TRBJ2-5	TRBV7-2	CASSRLGGKETQYF
TRBJ2-1	TRBV6-4	CASSERDGNEQFF
TRBJ1-1	TRBV20-1	CSARGGPVNTEAFF
TRBJ1-3	TRBV6-1	CASRGGDSSGNTIYF
TRBJ2-3	TRBV9	CASSVDLSHTDTQYF
TRBJ2-6	TRBV5-6	CASSFVVGRTGANVLTF
TRBJ2-7	TRBV7-2	CASSWNTPGHEQYF
TRBJ2-6	TRBV11-1	CASSLTGAGANVLTF
TRBJ2-1	TRBV4-3	CASSQAPAGGNEQFF
TRBJ2-3	TRBV27	CASNGLFTSTDTQYF
TRBJ2-1	TRBV20-1	CSEWGQNYEQFF
TRBJ2-1	TRBV5-1	CASSRGTGYNEQFF
TRBJ2-1	TRBV12-5	CASGLVEGSGKFEQFF
TRBJ1-1	TRBV20-1	CSAHRGGDTEAFF
TRBJ2-2	TRBV5-1	CASSLGVNSGSWLFF